This T cell receptor beta chain originates from a study of shared clonotypes between healthy human individuals. Comment on this clone: The antigen remains undetermined.

Study results and caveats: Of the naive CD4 clonotypes, roughly 5% were shared across a handful of donors. Sampling included only blood; tissue repertoires likely differ.

The protocol was immunoSEQ multiplex PCR, while the TCRdb copy is restricted to in-frame clones and leaves out a portion. The top ten clones hold roughly 0.13% of a sample with 2 million to 2.5 million clones, around 95% of them seen once. The clonotype was recovered from a man aged 18 to 29 in good health. Sequencing was performed on naive CD4+ T cells sorted from blood. Subset reported: CD45RA+ positively selected.

The CDR3 region is CASSYSPPGPNEKLFF. The DNA for the CDR3 is TGTGCCAGCAGTTACTCCCCGCCAGGTCCAAATGAAAAACTGTTTTTT. The rearrangement links TRBV6-5 to TRBJ1-4; D gene ambiguous. V was trimmed by 0 bases and J by 5 bases, leaving 13 bases between them. CDR1 is MNHEY and CDR2 is SVGAGI in the germline V gene. The CDR3 loop spans 16 amino acids.